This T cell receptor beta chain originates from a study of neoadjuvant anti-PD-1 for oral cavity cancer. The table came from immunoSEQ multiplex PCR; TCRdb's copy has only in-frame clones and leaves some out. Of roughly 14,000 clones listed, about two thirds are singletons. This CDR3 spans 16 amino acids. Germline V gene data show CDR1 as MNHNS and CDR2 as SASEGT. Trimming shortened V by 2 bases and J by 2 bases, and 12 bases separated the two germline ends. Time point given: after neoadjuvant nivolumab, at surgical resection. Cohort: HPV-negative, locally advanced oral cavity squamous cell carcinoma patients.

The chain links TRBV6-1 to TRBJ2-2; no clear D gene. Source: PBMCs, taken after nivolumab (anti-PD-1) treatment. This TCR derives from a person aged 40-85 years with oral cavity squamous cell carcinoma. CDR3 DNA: TGTGCCAGCAGTGAATCCGTTCTAGGAAACACCGGGGAGCTGTTTTTT. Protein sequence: CASSESVLGNTGELFF.